Following are 11 T cell receptor beta chains from one sample sequenced in a study of cytomegalovirus exposure and HLA in healthy donors. Vbeta (60) and Jbeta (13) primers were used in the PCR. TCRdb's table, derived via immunoSEQ multiplex PCR, lists solely in-frame clones and lacks some. The top ten clones hold around 4% of a sample with about 100,000 clones, approximately 70% of them seen once. The specimen sequenced was PBMCs. These receptors were collected from a man aged 25 to 45 in good health and CMV-seropositive.

This clone came up once. The chain joins TRBV5-4 to TRBJ2-1; 12 nucleotides line up with TRBD2. The V gene's germline CDR1 is SGHNT and CDR2 YYREEE (reference sequence). Unmatched junction bases numbered 4, after V lost 0 bases and J lost 9 bases. The CDR3 consists of 15 residues. The CDR3 protein is CASSLEASGGGEQFF. CDR3 DNA: TGTGCCAGCAGCTTGGAGGCTAGCGGGGGGGGTGAGCAGTTCTTC.

With regard to this clone: This CDR3 is also generated by other DNA sequences in the sample. J is TRBJ2-2 and V is TRBV5-1; the match to TRBD1 covers 7 bases. This CDR3 region has 15 residues. Trimming at V came to 2 bases and at J to 0 bases, leaving 1 base not matched to a gene. Germline assignment: CDR1 SGHRS and CDR2 YFSETQ. The CDR3 protein is CASSFGTANTGELFF. CDR3 nucleotide sequence: TGCGCCAGCAGCTTTGGGACAGCGAACACCGGGGAGCTGTTTTTT.

The chain carries TRBV19 and TRBJ1-2, with TRBD1 matching over 9 bases. This CDR3 region has 13 residues. CDR1 is LNHDA, CDR2 SQIVND, per germline (reference sequence). V shed 4 bases and J 7 bases; nucleotides not matched to a gene: 4. The CDR3 DNA sequence: TGTGCCAGTAGTACCCGGACAGGGGCTGGCTACACCTTC. This codes for CASSTRTGAGYTF.

This CDR3 is CASSSYRGTEAFF. The CDR3 DNA follows: TGTGCCAGCAGTTCTTACAGGGGCACTGAAGCTTTCTTT. The chain has TRBV7-9 and TRBJ1-1; TRBD1 agrees at 7 bases. The CDR3 totals 13 residues. Germline loops: CDR1 SEHNR, CDR2 FQNEAQ (reference sequence). The junction had 5 bases not matched to a gene; V was cut back by 6 bases and J by 4 bases.

This clone was seen a handful of times. The chain joins TRBV6-5 to TRBJ1-2; 8 nucleotides match TRBD1. The ends lost 6 bases at V and 7 bases at J; junction bases unmatched: 4. The CDR3 covers 12 residues. Per the germline V gene, CDR1 is MNHEY and CDR2 is SVGAGI. CDR3 bases: TGTGCCAGCAGAACACAGGGGGGTGGCTACACCTTC. Translation: CASRTQGGGYTF.

This clone showed up just a few times. The chain links TRBV11-2 to TRBJ2-5; 8 bases fit TRBD2. V shed 3 bases and J 1 base; nucleotides not matched to a gene: 4. Germline assignment: CDR1 SGHAT and CDR2 FQNNGV. The CDR3 has 15 amino acids. The CDR3: CASSFLAGFQETQYF. CDR3 in DNA: TGTGCCAGCAGCTTTTTAGCGGGGTTCCAAGAGACCCAGTACTTC.

This clone occurred a few times. V is TRBV5-1 and J is TRBJ2-3, with TRBD2 matching 13 bases. V lost 4 bases, J lost 0 bases, and 8 bases stayed unmatched. The V gene's germline CDR1 is SGHRS and CDR2 YFSETQ. The CDR3 length is 18 residues. The CDR3 loop is CASSPGLAGLPSTDTQYF. CDR3 nucleotides: TGCGCCAGCAGCCCGGGACTAGCGGGGCTTCCTAGCACAGATACGCAGTATTTT.

This clone occurred a few times. V usage is TRBV19 and J usage is TRBJ2-1; D ambiguous. Deletions cut 5 bases from V and 5 bases from J, with 16 bases between. CDR1 and CDR2 from the germline V gene are LNHDA and SQIVND (reference sequence). The CDR3 is made up of 15 amino acids. The CDR3 protein is CASSLGPLEHNEQFF. In DNA form, the CDR3 reads TGTGCCAGTAGTCTAGGACCGCTGGAGCACAATGAGCAGTTCTTC.

V usage is TRBV4-1 and J usage is TRBJ1-1; D possibly corresponds to TRBD1 (6 bases). The V gene lost 0 bases and the J gene lost 5 bases, with 13 bases spanning the gap. Per the germline V gene, CDR1 is MGHRA and CDR2 is YSYEKL. This CDR3 region has 15 residues. The CDR3 loop is CASSQEVRGKTEAFF. In DNA form, the CDR3 reads TGCGCCAGCAGCCAAGAAGTGAGGGGGAAAACTGAAGCTTTCTTT.

The V gene is TRBV5-6, the J gene TRBJ1-2, with D hard to call. Germline loops: CDR1 SGHDT, CDR2 YYEEEE. V lost 1 base and J lost 8, with 6 bases in between. The length of the CDR3 is 11 residues. CDR3 DNA: TGTGCCAGCAGCTTGCTCGGGGGCTACACCTTC. Translation gives CASSLLGGYTF.

This clone was found a few times. The chain uses TRBV19 and TRBJ1-6, with D uncertain. Germline CDR1 and CDR2: LNHDA and SQIVND (reference sequence). Trimming took off 7 bases at V and 1 base at J, with 2 bases between the two ends. The CDR3 totals 12 residues. CDR3 amino acids: CASTSYNSPLHF. CDR3 sequence (DNA): TGTGCCAGTACGTCCTATAATTCACCCCTCCACTTT. The entire variable domain, with the rest obtained from reference TRBV19 and TRBJ1-6, is as follows: DGGITQSPKYLFRKEGQNVTLSCEQNLNHDAMYWYRQDPGQGLRLIYYSQIVNDFQKGDIAEGYSVSREKKESFPLTVTSAQKNPTAFYLCASTSYNSPLHFGNGTRLTVT.